This T cell receptor (beta chain) was recorded in a study of control samples from healthy donors and cancer patients. Assay: immunoSEQ multiplex PCR; the TCRdb copy retains only in-frame clones and omits some. Among 100,000 to 150,000 clones listed, about nine tenths were seen once. The CDR3 has 16 amino acids. Trimming pared 6 bases from V and 4 bases from J, leaving 19 bases between. The germline CDR1 and CDR2 sequences are MDHEN and SYDVKM. The table lists this clone with a count of one. The genes are TRBV28 and TRBJ2-1; D not certain. The sequencing sample was made of blood. The sequence derives from a young woman in good health. CDR3 sequence: CASRGRFGRSYNEQFF. The DNA of the CDR3 is TGTGCCAGCAGGGGAAGGTTTGGCAGGAGTTACAATGAGCAGTTCTTC.